Below, one T cell receptor (beta chain) is given with its context. The source of the sample is a study of blood T cell repertoires in COVID-19. Study information: The United States, Italy and Spain provided the acute and convalescent COVID-19 samples. PBMCs, B-cell-depleted T cells, or T cells were the source of the cDNA or gDNA that made up the material.

Germline assignment: CDR1 SGHNT and CDR2 YENEEA. Trimming left V 1 base short and J 0 bases short, with 6 bases between. The CDR3 is made up of 15 amino acids. In the original workflow: Reference gene primer amplification gave nucleated cell count estimates. Assay used: immunoSEQ multiplex PCR; TCRdb lists only in-frame clones, some missing. V, J and clone size are taken as reported in that table, and D and trimming were inferred from the DNA itself. The sample shows some 260,000 clones, under 90% of them seen only once. Input material: PBMCs or T cells enriched from blood (not recorded which). The chain links TRBV11-3 to TRBJ2-2; D is undetermined. This TCR derives from a man aged 25-40 years with acute COVID-19. CDR3 loop: CASSLVVTNTGELFF. The DNA for the CDR3 is TGTGCCAGCAGCTTAGTAGTGACGAACACCGGGGAGCTGTTTTTT. The whole variable domain, remainder taken from reference TRBV11-3 and TRBJ2-2, is EAGVVQSPRYKIIEKKQPVAFWCNPISGHNTLYWYLQNLGQGPELLIRYENEEAVDDSQLPKDRFSAERLKGVDSTLKIQPAELGDSAVYLCASSLVVTNTGELFFGEGSRLTVL.